The T cell receptor beta chain under discussion was sequenced for a study of cytomegalovirus exposure and HLA in healthy donors. Study-wide points: Most CMV-associated TCR beta chains appeared HLA-restricted in a later analysis.

As regards this clone: Its antigen is as yet unknown.

The PCR employed 60 Vbeta primers together with 13 Jbeta primers. Only in-frame clones appear in the TCRdb table, and some are missing; sequencing was by immunoSEQ multiplex PCR. The data contain approximately 190,000 clones, 78% of them singletons. The CDR3 runs to 15 residues. The V gene end was trimmed by 1 base and the J gene end by 6 bases; junction bases not matched to a gene: 7. The germline V gene has CDR1 SGHVS and CDR2 FQNEAQ. Sequenced material: PBMCs. This chain uses TRBV7-8 with TRBJ2-7; the match to TRBD1 covers 9 bases. This receptor was obtained from a woman aged 25 to 39 in good health and CMV-seropositive. The CDR3 nucleotides are TGTGCCAGCAGCTTAGGGGGGACAGGGTCCATCGAGCAGTACTTC. Protein: CASSLGGTGSIEQYF. The complete variable domain, with remaining parts taken from reference TRBV7-8 and TRBJ2-7, reads GAGVSQSPRYKVAKRGQDVALRCDPISGHVSLFWYQQALGQGPEFLTYFQNEAQLDKSGLPSDRFFAERPEGSVSTLKIQRTQQEDSAVYLCASSLGGTGSIEQYFGPGTRLTVT.